The 28 T cell receptor beta chains below were found in one sample sequenced in a study of blood T cells in healthy people across ages. A second PCR, run for about 7 to 11 cycles, used a sample-barcoded 5' primer plus a J-beta primer mix. From the 5' RACE reads, TCRdb called clonotypes with MiXCR, one entry per CDR3 protein. The sample includes about a million distinct CDR3 sequences, about 53% of them seen just once. Sequencing was carried out using blood. The source is a woman aged 55-70 years in good health.

This chain uses TRBV6-5 with TRBJ2-1, with 7 bases that match TRBD2. V was pared by 6 bases and J by 8 bases, with 7 bases of the junction left unmatched. The CDR3 spans 13 residues. The germline gives CDR1 MNHEY, CDR2 SVGAGI. The CDR3 bases are TGTGCCAGCAGGGAGTGGGGAGGGGATGAGCAGTTCTTC. This translates into CASREWGGDEQFF.

This chain joins TRBV20-1 and TRBJ2-3, with D perhaps TRBD1 (5 bases). The CDR3 extends over 13 amino acids. Germline assignment: CDR1 DFQATT and CDR2 SNEGSKA (reference sequence). The germline V and J ends were trimmed by 6 bases and 3 bases, with 13 bases remaining between them. DNA for the CDR3: TGCAGTGCAGGCAGGGTCAGGACAGATACGCAGTATTTT. Translating gives CSAGRVRTDTQYF.

This clonotype was observed a few times. The CDR3 DNA is TGCGCCAGCAGTCCGGAACTACTGTATACCACAGATACGCAGTATTTT. Translation: CASSPELLYTTDTQYF. V is TRBV4-1 and J is TRBJ2-3; D ambiguous. The CDR3 runs 16 residues. Germline V lookup: CDR1 MGHRA, CDR2 YSYEKL. Deletions cut 6 bases from V and 2 bases from J, with 18 bases between.

This clonotype has only a few counts. The chain couples TRBV10-3 to TRBJ1-2, with 12 nucleotides matching TRBD1. Germline lookup yields CDR1 ENHRY and CDR2 SYGVKD. This CDR3 contains 17 residues. V lost 5 bases and J lost 4; bases outside the gene matches: 11. CDR3 sequence (DNA): TGTGCCATCAGTACGTTTCCCGGGACAGGGGGCTCCTATGGCTACACCTTC. Protein sequence: CAISTFPGTGGSYGYTF.

This clonotype occurred a few times. The chain carries TRBV12-3 or TRBV12-4 and TRBJ2-5; D is unclear. Between the trimmed V and J ends, which lost 3 bases and 1 base, there was a span of 18 bases. The CDR3 covers 17 residues. This CDR3 reads CASSLVGYCDIQETQYF. The DNA of the CDR3 is TGTGCCAGCAGTTTGGTTGGTTATTGTGACATCCAAGAGACCCAGTACTTC.

The J gene is TRBJ1-1, the V gene TRBV4-1, with D hard to call. Trimming removed 1 base at V and 4 bases at J, with 10 bases between. Germline CDR1 MGHRA, CDR2 YSYEKL. The CDR3 consists of 14 residues. The CDR3 is CASSQGRVVTEAFF. The CDR3 DNA reads as TGCGCCAGCAGCCAAGGACGGGTGGTCACTGAAGCTTTCTTT.

This clonotype was seen only a few times. The chain has TRBV20-1 and TRBJ2-5; D is ambiguous. With the DNA end fitting TRBJ2-7 better, the J assignment may be wrong. Germline CDR1 and CDR2: DFQATT and SNEGSKA (reference sequence). The CDR3 has 11 amino acids. The CDR3 DNA is TGCAGTGCTATGGAGACCTACGAGCAGTACTTC. Protein: CSAMETYEQYF.

This chain links TRBV10-3 with TRBJ2-3; 8 nucleotides line up with TRBD1. V lost 6 bases, J lost 5 bases, and 7 bases stayed unmatched. CDR1 and CDR2 (germline): ENHRY, SYGVKD. This CDR3 is built from 14 residues. CDR3 sequence: CAIRRQGTGDTQYF. The CDR3 region has the DNA TGTGCCATCAGACGACAGGGGACAGGAGATACGCAGTATTTT.

This clonotype has only a few counts. The rearrangement uses TRBV28 and TRBJ2-1; D gene ambiguous. Trimming shortened V by 7 bases and J by 0 bases, and 7 bases separated the two germline ends. The CDR3 totals 13 residues. Germline CDR1 MDHEN, CDR2 SYDVKM. This chain's CDR3 is CASMKVSYNEQFF. The DNA of the CDR3 is TGTGCCAGCATGAAAGTCTCCTACAATGAGCAGTTCTTC.

The rearrangement joins TRBV6-5 to TRBJ2-4; D call uncertain. Germline V gives CDR1 MNHEY, CDR2 SVGAGI. V was trimmed by 2 bases and J by 1 base, leaving 12 bases between them. The CDR3 runs 16 residues. The CDR3: CASSYAARWAKNIQYF. Written as DNA, the CDR3 is TGTGCCAGCAGTTACGCGGCCCGGTGGGCCAAAAACATTCAGTACTTC.

This rearrangement joins TRBV20-1 to TRBJ2-3, with no clear D. The CDR3 contains 13 residues. V lost 7 bases and J 6 bases, leaving 17 bases between the germline ends. In germline, CDR1 is DFQATT, CDR2 SNEGSKA (reference sequence). The CDR3 nucleotides are TGCAGTGGAGTAGGACGAGTGTTCGATACGCAGTATTTT. It specifies CSGVGRVFDTQYF.

The gene calls are TRBV6-5 and TRBJ2-5; no firm D call. TRBJ2-7 matches the DNA end more closely, so the J call is doubtful. Germline values: CDR1 MNHEY, CDR2 SVGAGI. The length of the CDR3 is 14 residues. The CDR3 spells CASRAESGFDEQYF. The CDR3 DNA reads as TGTGCCAGCAGGGCGGAATCCGGGTTCGACGAGCAGTACTTC.

This clonotype was seen a handful of times. V gene TRBV28 combines with J gene TRBJ2-7; D not resolved. The CDR3 has 12 residues. Per germline, CDR1 MDHEN and CDR2 SYDVKM. Trimming pared 3 bases from V and 3 bases from J, leaving 6 bases between. CDR3 DNA sequence: TGTGCCAGCAGTTTGAACTTCTACGAGCAGTACTTC. It is translated as CASSLNFYEQYF.

The CDR3 DNA sequence: TGCAGTGCGCCTCCGAATAGCGGGAGCGAGCAGTACTTC. Protein: CSAPPNSGSEQYF. This chain connects TRBV20-1 to TRBJ2-7; the match to TRBD2 covers 9 bases. Germline V gene data show CDR1 as DFQATT and CDR2 as SNEGSKA (reference sequence). The CDR3 spans 13 residues. V lost 6 bases and J lost 6; bases outside the gene matches: 9.

The chain uses TRBV30 and TRBJ2-5; TRBD2 might be the D (5 bases). V was pared by 0 bases and J by 4 bases, with 15 bases between. Germline V lookup: CDR1 GTSNPN, CDR2 SVGIG (reference sequence). The CDR3 covers 15 residues. The CDR3, as DNA: TGTGCCTGGAGTGTACTGGATAACGCGGGAGAGACCCAGTACTTC. Its protein is CAWSVLDNAGETQYF.

V usage is TRBV19 and J usage is TRBJ2-7; 7 positions agree with TRBD2. The better agreement between TRBJ2-5 and the DNA end casts doubt on the J call. The CDR3 length is 17 residues. CDR1 and CDR2 (germline): LNHDA, SQIVND (reference sequence). The CDR3 here is CASSIGGGGSIAETQYF. DNA for the CDR3: TGTGCCAGTAGTATAGGAGGCGGCGGGAGCATCGCGGAGACCCAGTACTTC.

This chain links TRBV20-1 with TRBJ2-6; D call uncertain. Germline V gene sequence: CDR1 DFQATT, CDR2 SNEGSKA (reference sequence). The CDR3 runs 13 residues. Deletions cut 4 bases from V and 0 bases from J, with 4 bases between. The CDR3 loop is CSATVSGANVLTF. The DNA for the CDR3 is TGCAGTGCTACTGTCTCTGGGGCCAACGTCCTGACTTTC.

Here the CDR3 DNA reads TGTGCCAGCAGCTTAGGAAGCGGGAGGAGTTACGAGCAGTACTTC. Amino acids: CASSLGSGRSYEQYF. The J gene is TRBJ2-7, the V gene TRBV11-2, with 9 nucleotides matching TRBD2. CDR1 is SGHAT, CDR2 FQNNGV, per germline. This CDR3 has 15 residues. With 1 base clipped from V and 4 bases from J, the junction kept 5 bases outside the gene matches.

The rearrangement uses TRBV5-1 and TRBJ2-7; TRBD1 aligns across 9 bases. Germline CDR1 and CDR2: SGHRS and YFSETQ. Trimming removed 7 bases from V and 6 bases from J; junction bases left unmatched: 11. This CDR3 comprises 14 residues. CDR3 nucleotides: TGCGCCAGCTCACCGGGACAGGGTGCTACCGAGCAGTACTTC. It translates to CASSPGQGATEQYF.

The rearrangement links TRBV7-9 to TRBJ1-1; 10 bases map to TRBD1. This CDR3 region has 16 residues. Trimming removed 7 bases from V and 2 bases from J; junction bases left unmatched: 10. CDR1 SEHNR and CDR2 FQNEAQ come from the germline V gene (reference sequence). CDR3 nucleotide sequence: TGTGCCAGCAACCGGACAGGGGGGCGTATCAACACTGAAGCTTTCTTT. Its protein is CASNRTGGRINTEAFF.

V usage is TRBV29-1 and J usage is TRBJ1-1; TRBD1 is a possible D gene (5 bases). The V end lost 4 bases, the J end lost 0 bases, and 18 bases lay between the germline ends. Per the germline V gene, CDR1 is SQVTM and CDR2 is ANQGSEA. The CDR3 runs to 16 residues. The CDR3 reads CSVAYLGAEMNTEAFF. The CDR3 coding sequence is TGCAGCGTTGCCTACCTTGGGGCAGAGATGAACACTGAAGCTTTCTTT.

The chain carries TRBV25-1 and TRBJ2-5, with TRBD1 matching over 7 bases. Germline V gene data show CDR1 as MGHDK and CDR2 as SYGVNS. Trimming removed 1 base from V and 2 bases from J; junction bases left unmatched: 10. This CDR3 region has 17 residues. The CDR3 is CASSEFGAGTEQETQYF. For the CDR3, the DNA is TGTGCCAGCAGTGAATTTGGTGCTGGGACAGAACAAGAGACCCAGTACTTC.

This clonotype was detected only a few times. The CDR3 region is CASSFPGGESDTQYF. The CDR3 nucleotides are TGTGCCAGCAGCTTTCCGGGAGGGGAATCCGATACGCAGTATTTT. The rearrangement uses TRBV7-2 and TRBJ2-3; the match to TRBD2 covers 8 bases. The ends lost 3 bases at V and 6 bases at J; junction bases unmatched: 8. In germline, CDR1 is SGHTA, CDR2 FQGNSA. The CDR3 is made up of 15 amino acids.

The table lists this clonotype with a few counts. The chain combines TRBV7-9 with TRBJ1-1; D gene uncertain. The CDR3 sequence is 12 residues long. Germline V gives CDR1 SEHNR, CDR2 FQNEAQ (reference sequence). V shed 1 base and J shed 11 bases, with 11 bases lying between them. This chain's CDR3 is CASSLDTPAAFF. In nucleotides, the CDR3 is TGTGCCAGCAGCTTAGACACTCCGGCGGCTTTCTTT.

Concerning this clonotype itself: The junction shows a germline mismatch at one end, possibly a read error. V is TRBV5-1 and J is TRBJ2-3; the match to TRBD2 covers 8 bases. CDR1 and CDR2 from the germline V gene are SGHRS and YFSETQ. The CDR3 length is 13 residues. CDR3 nucleotide sequence: TGCGCCAGCAGCTGGACTAGCACAGGTACGCAGTATTTT. It yields the protein CASSWTSTGTQYF.

The rearrangement links TRBV27 to TRBJ2-7, with D possibly matching TRBD2 (6 bases). Germline V CDR1 and CDR2: MNHEY, SMNVEV (reference sequence). Trimming took off 5 bases at V and 0 bases at J, with 14 bases between the two ends. The CDR3 totals 15 residues. For the CDR3, the DNA is TGTGCCAGCAGTACACTAGCTGTCAGCTCCTACGAGCAGTACTTC. Amino acid sequence: CASSTLAVSSYEQYF.

The chain couples TRBV20-1 to TRBJ1-2; 7 bases are shared with TRBD1. Trimming at V came to 3 bases and at J to 5 bases, leaving 6 bases not matched to a gene. The length of the CDR3 is 13 residues. Germline lookup yields CDR1 DFQATT and CDR2 SNEGSKA (reference sequence). CDR3 DNA sequence: TGCAGTGCTAGCCCCACAGGGGTGTATGGCTACACCTTC. Its translation is CSASPTGVYGYTF.

The V and J genes are TRBV6-2 or TRBV6-3 and TRBJ2-3; no definite D call. Trimming removed 6 bases from V and 4 bases from J, with 17 bases in between. Germline lookup yields CDR1 MNHEY and CDR2 SVGEGT. This CDR3 has 15 amino acids. The CDR3 spells CASSNDLNRADTQYF. CDR3 DNA sequence: TGTGCCAGCAGCAACGACCTAAACCGAGCAGATACGCAGTATTTT.